The present TCR beta chain was sequenced within a study of cytomegalovirus exposure and HLA in healthy donors. Profiling relied on immunoSEQ multiplex PCR, and the TCRdb table lists in-frame clones only, not all of them. The sample includes some 78,000 clones, approximately 95% of them seen just once. Trimming pared 3 bases from V and 0 bases from J, leaving 5 bases between. CDR3 size: 13 residues. CDR1 SGHDN and CDR2 FVKESK come from the germline V gene. The sequence derives from a young man in good health and CMV-seropositive. The specimen sequenced was PBMCs. The chain has TRBV14 and TRBJ2-5; D perhaps matches TRBD2 (5 bases). CDR3 in amino acids: CASSHGNQETQYF. DNA of the CDR3: TGTGCCAGCAGCCACGGGAACCAAGAGACCCAGTACTTC.